This T cell receptor (beta chain) was recovered during a study of T cells in Graves' hyperthyroidism and ophthalmopathy. Trimming took 6 bases from V and 3 from J, leaving 13 bases between them. Per germline, CDR1 SGHRS and CDR2 YFSETQ. This CDR3 region has 14 residues. Amplification of TCR beta CDR3 regions was performed using RNA transcripts as template. An initial round of RT-PCR targeting the TCR CDR3 relied on the HTBI primer set. A single record per CDR3 protein comes from TCRdb applying MiXCR to the multiplex PCR reads. The table includes a few hundred thousand distinct CDR3 sequences, 17% detected once. Orbital computed tomography and thyroid ultrasound, together with serum TRAb and thyroxine and clinical symptoms, were used for diagnoses.

J is TRBJ2-1 and V is TRBV5-1, with D perhaps TRBD1 or TRBD2 (5 bases each). This TCR came from a woman under 30 with Graves' ophthalmopathy. Sequenced material: blood. Here the CDR3 reads CASTAGTVYNEQFF. CDR3 sequence (DNA): TGCGCCAGCACCGCCGGGACGGTCTACAATGAGCAGTTCTTC.